These 8 T cell receptor beta chains were all obtained from the same sample, sequenced in a study of cytomegalovirus exposure and HLA in healthy donors. PCR involved 60 Vbeta and 13 Jbeta primers. Clones were sequenced by immunoSEQ multiplex PCR, and TCRdb holds only the in-frame ones, with some missing. The repertoire holds under 200,000 clones, with approximately 81% as singletons. The specimen was PBMCs. The receptor set was obtained from a woman aged 50 to 60 in good health and CMV-seronegative.

The chain recombines TRBV6-5 with TRBJ1-5; 8 bases align to TRBD1. Unmatched junction bases numbered 5, after V lost 5 bases and J lost 5 bases. The germline V gene has CDR1 MNHEY and CDR2 SVGAGI. CDR3 size: 14 residues. CDR3 DNA: TGTGCCAGCAGTCCGGACAGGGCCCATCAGCCCCAGCATTTT. Translation: CASSPDRAHQPQHF.

The chain uses TRBV5-1 and TRBJ2-5; TRBD2 agrees at 9 bases. Looked up from germline, CDR1 is SGHRS and CDR2 is YFSETQ. The CDR3 extends over 17 amino acids. J was trimmed by 4 bases and V by 4 bases; bases with no gene match: 14. The CDR3 loop reads CASSLLSTSGSSETQYF. CDR3 coding DNA: TGCGCCAGCAGCCTGCTTTCGACTAGCGGCAGCTCAGAGACCCAGTACTTC.

This chain connects TRBV4-1 to TRBJ1-1; D is possibly TRBD1 (6 bases). CDR3 length equals 15 residues. V dropped 0 bases and J dropped 7 bases, with 15 bases sitting between them. The germline CDR1 and CDR2 sequences are MGHRA and YSYEKL. CDR3 amino acids: CASSQEGRGQNEAFF. The CDR3 DNA reads as TGCGCCAGCAGCCAAGAGGGGCGGGGGCAAAATGAAGCTTTCTTT.

The rearrangement uses TRBV7-2 and TRBJ2-3; 7 nucleotides align to TRBD2. The CDR3 length is 15 residues. With V trimmed by 7 bases and J by 6 bases, 13 bases remained unmatched. From germline, CDR1 is SGHTA and CDR2 FQGNSA. DNA for the CDR3: TGTGCCAGCACCCTAAGCGGGGCCCCTTCGGATACGCAGTATTTT. As protein: CASTLSGAPSDTQYF.

V and J are TRBV18 and TRBJ2-5, with 11 positions matching TRBD2. The J call may be faulty, since TRBJ2-7 better matches the DNA end. The V gene's germline CDR1 is KGHSH and CDR2 LQKENI. This CDR3 has 17 residues. The CDR3 bases are TGTGCCAGCTCACCGCCTGGACTAGCGGGCCCGAACCACGAGCAGTACTTC. It yields the protein CASSPPGLAGPNHEQYF.

This clone was observed a few times. This chain joins TRBV19 and TRBJ1-4; D gene ambiguous. V was pared by 7 bases and J by 5 bases, with 14 bases between. The CDR3 is 14 amino acids. The germline gives CDR1 LNHDA, CDR2 SQIVND (reference sequence). CDR3 loop: CASKVSSGNEKLFF. CDR3 sequence (DNA): TGTGCCAGTAAAGTATCTTCGGGAAATGAAAAACTGTTTTTT.

The chain has TRBV5-1 and TRBJ2-5; 9 nucleotides agree with TRBD1. Losses at the gene ends were 3 bases for V and 5 bases for J; bases not matched to a gene: 8. This CDR3 spans 15 amino acids. Per germline, CDR1 SGHRS and CDR2 YFSETQ. The CDR3, as DNA: TGCGCCAGCAGCTCGACAGGGGGTGCGACGGAGACCCAGTACTTC. This sequence encodes CASSSTGGATETQYF.

This clone was seen only once. The chain employs TRBV19 and TRBJ2-7, with 10 positions matching TRBD1. Germline V gene lookup returns CDR1 LNHDA and CDR2 SQIVND (reference sequence). The CDR3 length is 13 residues. The V gene end was trimmed by 8 bases and the J gene end by 5 bases; junction bases not matched to a gene: 6. The DNA of the CDR3 is TGTGCCAGTCAGCGGGACAGGGGCGACGAGCAGTACTTC. It yields the protein CASQRDRGDEQYF.